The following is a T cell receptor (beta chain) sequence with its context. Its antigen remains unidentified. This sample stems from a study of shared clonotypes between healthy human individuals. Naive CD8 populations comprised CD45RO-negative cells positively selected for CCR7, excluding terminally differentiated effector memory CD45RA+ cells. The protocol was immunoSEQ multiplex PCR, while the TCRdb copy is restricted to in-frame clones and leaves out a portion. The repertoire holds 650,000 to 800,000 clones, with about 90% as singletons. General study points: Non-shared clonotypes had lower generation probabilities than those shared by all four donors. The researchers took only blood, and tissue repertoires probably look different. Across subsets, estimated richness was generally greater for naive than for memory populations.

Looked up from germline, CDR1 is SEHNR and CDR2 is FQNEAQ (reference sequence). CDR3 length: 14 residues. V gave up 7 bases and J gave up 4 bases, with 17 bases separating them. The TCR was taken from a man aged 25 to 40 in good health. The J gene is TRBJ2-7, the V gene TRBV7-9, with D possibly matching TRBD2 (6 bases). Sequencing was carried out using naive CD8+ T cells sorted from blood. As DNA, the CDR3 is TGTGCCAGCACCTCCCCCGGGGACTTATACGAGCAGTACTTC. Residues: CASTSPGDLYEQYF. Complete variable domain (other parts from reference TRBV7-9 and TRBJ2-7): DTGVSQNPRHKITKRGQNVTFRCDPISEHNRLYWYRQTLGQGPEFLTYFQNEAQLEKSRLLSDRFSAERPKGSFSTLEIQRTEQGDSAMYLCASTSPGDLYEQYFGPGTRLTVT.